Detailed here is one TCR beta chain. This record comes from a study of blood T cell repertoires in COVID-19. Study summary: The study drew acute and convalescent COVID-19 samples from the United States, Italy and Spain. PBMCs, B-cell-depleted T cells, or T cells were the source of the cDNA or gDNA that made up the material.

Trimming took off 2 bases at V and 2 bases at J, with 7 bases between the two ends. CDR1 and CDR2 (germline): MNHNY, SVGAGI (reference sequence). The CDR3 is 14 amino acids. Using immunoSEQ multiplex PCR, the repertoire was profiled, and TCRdb retains in-frame clones only, with some absent. The top ten hold under 2% of the sample, which has about 250,000 clones, about 89% seen once. Sequencing was performed on peripheral blood. The receptor was derived from a woman in her fifties or sixties who had recovered from COVID-19. This rearrangement joins TRBV6-6 to TRBJ1-5, with D perhaps TRBD1 (6 bases). CDR3 amino acids: CASSYDRRNQPQHF. The CDR3 DNA reads TGTGCCAGCAGTTACGACAGGCGCAATCAGCCCCAGCATTTT.